The 21 T cell receptor beta chains given below trace back to one sample, sequenced in a study of T cells in localized non-small cell lung cancer. Profiled with immunoSEQ multiplex PCR; TCRdb holds only in-frame clones, not every one. The table shows around 78,000 clones, with 80% occurring only once. Sample: peripheral blood, taken before any cancer treatment. Receptors originate from a female donor at least 60 years old with stage I lung adenocarcinoma.

The V gene is TRBV5-5, the J gene TRBJ2-7; possibly TRBD2 for D (5 bases). Germline CDR1 and CDR2: SGHKS and YYEKEE (reference sequence). The CDR3 covers 14 residues. V lost 2 bases and J 2 bases, leaving 11 bases between the germline ends. The CDR3 region is CASSLTRETYEQYF. The CDR3 DNA sequence: TGTGCCAGCAGCTTAACACGGGAAACCTACGAGCAGTACTTC.

This chain links TRBV19 with TRBJ2-5, with D unclear. CDR1 LNHDA and CDR2 SQIVND come from the germline V gene (reference sequence). Trimming took off 3 bases at V and 5 bases at J, with 16 bases between the two ends. The CDR3 is 15 residues long. The CDR3 here is CASSIGRQFLETQYF. The CDR3 DNA is TGTGCCAGTAGTATCGGTAGGCAGTTCTTGGAGACCCAGTACTTC.

J is TRBJ2-2 and V is TRBV4-3, with D perhaps being TRBD1 or TRBD2 (5 bases each). The CDR3 length is 19 residues. In germline, CDR1 is LGHNA, CDR2 YSLEER. The ends were cut back, 0 bases at V and 3 bases at J, with 20 bases in the middle. CDR3 sequence: CASSQDLLSGRADTGELFF. CDR3 in DNA: TGCGCCAGCAGCCAAGATCTTCTTTCGGGGCGGGCCGACACCGGGGAGCTGTTTTTT.

CDR3 amino acids: CASSILTGPNEKLFF. The DNA of the CDR3 is TGTGCCAGTAGTATTTTGACAGGCCCTAATGAAAAACTGTTTTTT. The J gene is TRBJ1-4, the V gene TRBV19, with TRBD1 as a possible D gene (6 bases). V dropped 3 bases and J dropped 3 bases, with 11 bases sitting between them. The CDR3 is 15 amino acids. Germline assignment: CDR1 LNHDA and CDR2 SQIVND (reference sequence).

The chain employs TRBV7-9 and TRBJ2-1, with no clear D. The CDR3 loop spans 14 amino acids. Trimming removed 4 bases from V and 4 bases from J, with 11 bases in between. Looked up from germline, CDR1 is SEHNR and CDR2 is FQNEAQ (reference sequence). The CDR3 protein is CASSSPERYNEQFF. The CDR3 DNA is TGTGCCAGCAGCTCCCCCGAAAGATACAATGAGCAGTTCTTC.

The chain is built from TRBV2 and TRBJ1-2, with D possibly being TRBD1 (5 bases). The CDR3 contains 12 residues. Trimming took off 10 bases at V and 2 bases at J, with 11 bases between the two ends. Germline lookup yields CDR1 SNHLY and CDR2 FYNNEI. The CDR3 protein is CATIDSNYGYTF. CDR3 DNA: TGTGCCACTATAGACAGCAACTATGGCTACACCTTC.

The V and J genes are TRBV4-3 and TRBJ1-2; 8 bases are shared with TRBD1. In germline, CDR1 is LGHNA, CDR2 YSLEER. Trimming cost V 0 bases and J 6 bases; bases outside gene matches: 6. The CDR3 runs to 15 residues. The CDR3: CASSQDNRGIDGYTF. In DNA form, the CDR3 reads TGCGCCAGCAGCCAAGATAACAGGGGGATCGATGGCTACACCTTC.

The chain's CDR3 is CASSGGPSFYEQYF. CDR3 DNA sequence: TGTGCCAGCAGCGGGGGCCCTTCCTTCTACGAGCAGTACTTC. The V call is TRBV9, the J call TRBJ2-7; TRBD1 might be the D (5 bases). V was cut by 3 bases and J by 3 bases, with 13 bases left in between. Per germline, CDR1 SGDLS and CDR2 YYNGEE. This CDR3 region has 14 residues.

The chain is built from TRBV29-1 and TRBJ2-5, with D hard to call. This CDR3 spans 12 amino acids. The V gene lost 4 bases and the J gene lost 5 bases, with 11 bases spanning the gap. From germline, CDR1 is SQVTM and CDR2 ANQGSEA. CDR3 nucleotide sequence: TGCAGCGTTGTTCAGGTTGGGGAGACCCAGTACTTC. Its protein product is CSVVQVGETQYF.

This sequence joins TRBV2 and TRBJ2-7; D is unresolved. The CDR3 extends over 14 amino acids. With 2 bases removed from V and 4 bases from J, the gap between germline ends came to 12 bases. Germline V gene data show CDR1 as SNHLY and CDR2 as FYNNEI. CDR3: CASSESFPPYEQYF. CDR3 nucleotide sequence: TGTGCCAGCAGTGAATCTTTTCCCCCTTACGAGCAGTACTTC.

This chain connects TRBV14 to TRBJ2-3; 7 bases line up with TRBD2. J was trimmed by 0 bases and V by 8 bases; bases with no gene match: 5. The CDR3 extends over 14 amino acids. The germline V gene encodes CDR1 SGHDN and CDR2 FVKESK. As DNA, the CDR3 is TGTGCCAGCCGACTAGCCGGGAGCACAGATACGCAGTATTTT. Translation: CASRLAGSTDTQYF.

The J gene is TRBJ2-2, the V gene TRBV5-4; the D gene is possibly TRBD1 (5 bases). The CDR3 totals 13 residues. Per germline, CDR1 SGHNT and CDR2 YYREEE (reference sequence). Trimming shortened V by 4 bases and J by 5 bases, and 9 bases separated the two germline ends. The DNA for the CDR3 is TGTGCCAGCAGCCAAACAGGAACCGGGGAGCTGTTTTTT. It codes for CASSQTGTGELFF.

V and J are TRBV19 and TRBJ2-2; D is unclear. Germline CDR1 and CDR2: LNHDA and SQIVND (reference sequence). The CDR3 length is 12 residues. V lost 4 bases and J 6 bases, leaving 6 bases between the germline ends. The CDR3 protein is CASSTIPGELFF. The CDR3 nucleotides read TGTGCCAGTAGTACTATACCCGGGGAGCTGTTTTTT.

The chain is built from TRBV28 and TRBJ2-2; the D gene could be TRBD1 or TRBD2 (6 bases each). CDR3 length: 14 amino acids. In germline, CDR1 is MDHEN, CDR2 SYDVKM. Trimming stripped 11 bases from V and 5 bases from J, with 18 bases between. The CDR3 region is CAGGTGVWTGELFF. CDR3 bases: TGTGCCGGGGGCACGGGAGTCTGGACCGGGGAGCTGTTTTTT.

The chain uses TRBV6-4 and TRBJ1-1; D is unresolved. The germline V gene encodes CDR1 MRHNA and CDR2 SNTAGT. Trimming removed 4 bases at V and 4 bases at J, with 10 bases between. CDR3 length: 13 residues. The chain's CDR3 is CASSAYSGTEAFF. The DNA of the CDR3 is TGTGCCAGCAGTGCTTATTCGGGCACTGAAGCTTTCTTT.

The J gene is TRBJ2-5, the V gene TRBV19; D gene uncertain. The V gene's germline CDR1 is LNHDA and CDR2 SQIVND (reference sequence). Trimming took off 5 bases at V and 6 bases at J, with 7 bases between the two ends. The CDR3 is 11 residues long. In nucleotides, the CDR3 is TGTGCCAGTAGTTCTAAACAGACCCAGTACTTC. Amino acids: CASSSKQTQYF.

The chain is built from TRBV28 and TRBJ2-2; 8 bases line up with TRBD2. Trimming cost V 4 bases and J 1 base; bases outside gene matches: 2. This CDR3 has 15 amino acids. Looked up from germline, CDR1 is MDHEN and CDR2 is SYDVKM. The CDR3 nucleotides are TGTGCCAGCAGTTCAAGCGGGAGGAACACCGGGGAGCTGTTTTTT. This codes for CASSSSGRNTGELFF.

The chain uses TRBV18 and TRBJ1-3, with D unresolved. This CDR3 has 14 residues. Germline values: CDR1 KGHSH, CDR2 LQKENI. V was shortened by 6 bases and J by 2 bases, with 11 bases between the two germline ends. CDR3 region: CASSSTATGNTIYF. In DNA, the CDR3 is TGTGCCAGCTCCTCTACTGCTACTGGAAACACCATATATTTT.

The table lists this clone with a count of one. This chain uses TRBV9 with TRBJ2-1; 12 bases fit TRBD2. This CDR3 has 15 residues. The V gene end was trimmed by 4 bases and the J gene end by 7 bases; junction bases not matched to a gene: 6. The germline V gene has CDR1 SGDLS and CDR2 YYNGEE. The CDR3 region has the DNA TGTGCCAGCAGCTCTGGACTAGCGGGGTTTAATGAGCAGTTCTTC. This encodes CASSSGLAGFNEQFF.

V usage is TRBV2 and J usage is TRBJ2-7; D possibly corresponds to TRBD1 (6 bases). V was pared by 5 bases and J by 9 bases, with 11 bases between. The CDR3 totals 11 residues. The germline gives CDR1 SNHLY, CDR2 FYNNEI. CDR3 region: CASSLQGRQYF. CDR3 coding DNA: TGTGCCAGCAGTCTACAGGGACGGCAGTACTTC.

This rearrangement joins TRBV28 to TRBJ2-1, with D unresolved. V dropped 3 bases and J dropped 5 bases, with 11 bases sitting between them. This CDR3 contains 14 residues. The germline CDR1 and CDR2 sequences are MDHEN and SYDVKM. The CDR3 DNA is TGTGCCAGCAGTTTCTCTCAGACGGACAATGAGCAGTTCTTC. This translates into CASSFSQTDNEQFF.